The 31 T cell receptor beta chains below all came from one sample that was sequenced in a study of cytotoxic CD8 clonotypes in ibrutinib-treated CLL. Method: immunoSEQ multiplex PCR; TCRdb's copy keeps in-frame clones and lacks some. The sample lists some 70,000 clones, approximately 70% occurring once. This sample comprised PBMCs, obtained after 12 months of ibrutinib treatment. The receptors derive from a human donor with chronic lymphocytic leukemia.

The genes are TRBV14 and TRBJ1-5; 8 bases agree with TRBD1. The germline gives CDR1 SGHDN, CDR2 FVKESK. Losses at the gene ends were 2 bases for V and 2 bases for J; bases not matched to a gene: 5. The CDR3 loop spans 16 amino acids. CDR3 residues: CASSQCLDRGNQPQHF. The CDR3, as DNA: TGTGCCAGCAGCCAATGTTTGGACAGGGGCAATCAGCCCCAGCATTTT. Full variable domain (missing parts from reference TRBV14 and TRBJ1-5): EAGVTQFPSHSVIEKGQTVTLRCDPISGHDNLYWYRRVMGKEIKFLLHFVKESKQDESGMPNNRFLAERTGGTYSTLKVQPAELEDSGVYFCASSQCLDRGNQPQHFGDGTRLSIL.

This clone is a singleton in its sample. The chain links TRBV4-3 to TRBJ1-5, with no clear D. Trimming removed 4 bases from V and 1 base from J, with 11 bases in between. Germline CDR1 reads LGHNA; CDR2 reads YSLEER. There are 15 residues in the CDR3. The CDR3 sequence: CASSRRVTSNQPQHF. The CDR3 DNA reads TGCGCCAGCAGCCGACGGGTGACGAGCAATCAGCCCCAGCATTTT.

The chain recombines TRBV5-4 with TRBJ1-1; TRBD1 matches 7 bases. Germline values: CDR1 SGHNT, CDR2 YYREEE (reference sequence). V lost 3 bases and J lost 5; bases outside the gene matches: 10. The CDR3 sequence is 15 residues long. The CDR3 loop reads CASSSYGQALTEAFF. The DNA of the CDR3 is TGTGCCAGCAGCTCATATGGACAGGCGTTAACTGAAGCTTTCTTT.

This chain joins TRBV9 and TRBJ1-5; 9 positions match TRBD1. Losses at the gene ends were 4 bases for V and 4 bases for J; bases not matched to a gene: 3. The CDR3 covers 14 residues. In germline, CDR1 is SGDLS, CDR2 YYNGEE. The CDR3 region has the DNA TGTGCCAGCAGCTCGGGACAGGGTAATCAGCCCCAGCATTTT. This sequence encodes CASSSGQGNQPQHF.

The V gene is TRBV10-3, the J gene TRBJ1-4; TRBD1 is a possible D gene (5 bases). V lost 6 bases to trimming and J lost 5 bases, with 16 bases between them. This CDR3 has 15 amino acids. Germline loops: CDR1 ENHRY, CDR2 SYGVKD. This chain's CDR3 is CAISLGRIRNEKLFF. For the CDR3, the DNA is TGTGCCATCAGCCTGGGGCGGATTCGAAATGAAAAACTGTTTTTT.

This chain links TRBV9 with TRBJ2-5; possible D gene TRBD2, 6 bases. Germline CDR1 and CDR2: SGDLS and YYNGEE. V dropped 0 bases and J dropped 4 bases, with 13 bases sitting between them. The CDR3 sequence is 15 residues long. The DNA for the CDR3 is TGTGCCAGCAGCGTAGCCGGGCAGGAGGGAGAGACCCAGTACTTC. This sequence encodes CASSVAGQEGETQYF. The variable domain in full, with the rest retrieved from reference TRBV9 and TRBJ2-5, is DSGVTQTPKHLITATGQRVTLRCSPRSGDLSVYWYQQSLDQGLQFLIQYYNGEERAKGNILERFSAQQFPDLHSELNLSSLELGDSALYFCASSVAGQEGETQYFGPGTRLLVL.

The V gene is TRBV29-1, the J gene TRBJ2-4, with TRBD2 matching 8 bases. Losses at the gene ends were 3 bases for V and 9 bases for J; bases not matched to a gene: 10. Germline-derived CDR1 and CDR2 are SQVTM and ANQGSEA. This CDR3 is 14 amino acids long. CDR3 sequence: CSVDGGAGLGIQYF. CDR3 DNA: TGCAGCGTTGACGGGGGGGCAGGTTTGGGCATTCAGTACTTC. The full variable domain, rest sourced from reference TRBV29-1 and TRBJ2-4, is SAVISQKPSRDICQRGTSLTIQCQVDSQVTMMFWYRQQPGQSLTLIATANQGSEATYESGFVIDKFPISRPNLTFSTLTVSNMSPEDSSIYLCSVDGGAGLGIQYFGAGTRLSVL.

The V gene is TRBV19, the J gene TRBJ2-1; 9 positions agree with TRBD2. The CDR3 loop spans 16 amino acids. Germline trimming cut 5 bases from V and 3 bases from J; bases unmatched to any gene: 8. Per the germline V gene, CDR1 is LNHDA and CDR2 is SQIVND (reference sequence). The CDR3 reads CASSPPGLAGYNEQFF. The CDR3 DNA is TGTGCCAGTAGTCCACCGGGACTAGCTGGCTACAATGAGCAGTTCTTC.

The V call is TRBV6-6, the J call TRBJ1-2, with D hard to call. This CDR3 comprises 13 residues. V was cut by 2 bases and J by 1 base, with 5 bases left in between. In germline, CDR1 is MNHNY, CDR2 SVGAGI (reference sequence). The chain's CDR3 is CASSYAGNYGYTF. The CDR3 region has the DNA TGTGCCAGCAGTTACGCCGGTAACTATGGCTACACCTTC.

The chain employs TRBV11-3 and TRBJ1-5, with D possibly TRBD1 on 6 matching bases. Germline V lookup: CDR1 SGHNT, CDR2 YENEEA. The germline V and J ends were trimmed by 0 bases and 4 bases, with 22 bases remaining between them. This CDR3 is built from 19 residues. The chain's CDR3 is CASSLDLSLGAGANQPQHF. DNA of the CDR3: TGTGCCAGCAGCTTAGATTTAAGTTTGGGGGCAGGGGCTAATCAGCCCCAGCATTTT.

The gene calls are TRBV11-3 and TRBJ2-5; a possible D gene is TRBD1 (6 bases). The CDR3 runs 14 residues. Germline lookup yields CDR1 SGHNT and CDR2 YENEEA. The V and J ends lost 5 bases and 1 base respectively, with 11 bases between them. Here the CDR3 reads CASSPRGLQETQYF. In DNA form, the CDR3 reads TGTGCCAGCAGCCCCAGGGGTCTCCAAGAGACCCAGTACTTC.

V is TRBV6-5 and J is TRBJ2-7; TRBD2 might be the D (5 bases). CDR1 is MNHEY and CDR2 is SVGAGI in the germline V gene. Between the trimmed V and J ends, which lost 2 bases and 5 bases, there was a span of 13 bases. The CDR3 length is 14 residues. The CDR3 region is CASSYGPSIHEQYF. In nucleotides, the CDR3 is TGTGCCAGCAGTTACGGGCCTAGCATCCACGAGCAGTACTTC.

The CDR3 DNA is TGTGCCAGCATCTGGACAGCTATGAACACTGAAGCTTTCTTT. Its translation is CASIWTAMNTEAFF. V usage is TRBV6-1 and J usage is TRBJ1-1; D might be TRBD1 (6 bases). Trimming stripped 7 bases from V and 0 bases from J, with 12 bases between. The CDR3 totals 14 residues. Germline V lookup: CDR1 MNHNS, CDR2 SASEGT.

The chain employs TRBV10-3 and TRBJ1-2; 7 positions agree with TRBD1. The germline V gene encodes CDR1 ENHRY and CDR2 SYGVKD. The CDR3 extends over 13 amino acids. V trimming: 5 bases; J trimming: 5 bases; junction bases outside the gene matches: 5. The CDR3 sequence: CAISRGLAYGYTF. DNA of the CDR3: TGTGCCATCAGTAGGGGGCTTGCGTATGGCTACACCTTC.

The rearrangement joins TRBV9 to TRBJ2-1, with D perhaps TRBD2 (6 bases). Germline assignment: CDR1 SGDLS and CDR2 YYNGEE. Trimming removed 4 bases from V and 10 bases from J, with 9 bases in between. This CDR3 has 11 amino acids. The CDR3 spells CASSLRGEQFF. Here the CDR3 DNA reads TGTGCCAGCAGCCTCCGGGGGGAGCAGTTCTTC. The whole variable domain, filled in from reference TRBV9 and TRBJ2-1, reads DSGVTQTPKHLITATGQRVTLRCSPRSGDLSVYWYQQSLDQGLQFLIQYYNGEERAKGNILERFSAQQFPDLHSELNLSSLELGDSALYFCASSLRGEQFFGPGTRLTVL.

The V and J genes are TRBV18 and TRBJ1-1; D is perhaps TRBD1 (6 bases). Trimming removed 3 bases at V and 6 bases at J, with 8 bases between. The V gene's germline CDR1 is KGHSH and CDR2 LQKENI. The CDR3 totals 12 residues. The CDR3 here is CASSPDSPEAFF. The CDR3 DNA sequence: TGTGCCAGCTCACCGGACAGCCCTGAAGCTTTCTTT.

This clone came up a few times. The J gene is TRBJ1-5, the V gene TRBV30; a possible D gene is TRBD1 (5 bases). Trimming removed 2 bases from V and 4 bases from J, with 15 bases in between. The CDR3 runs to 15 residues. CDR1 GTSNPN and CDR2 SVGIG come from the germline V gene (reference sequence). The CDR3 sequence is CAWSPGLLGNQPQHF. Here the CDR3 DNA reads TGTGCCTGGAGTCCAGGGCTGCTCGGGAATCAGCCCCAGCATTTT.

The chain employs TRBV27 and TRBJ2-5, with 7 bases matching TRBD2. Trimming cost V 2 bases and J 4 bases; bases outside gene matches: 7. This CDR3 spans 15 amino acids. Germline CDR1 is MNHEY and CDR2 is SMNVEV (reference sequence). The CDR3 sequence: CASSLRDGGRETQYF. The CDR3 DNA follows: TGTGCCAGCAGTTTACGGGACGGGGGGAGAGAGACCCAGTACTTC.

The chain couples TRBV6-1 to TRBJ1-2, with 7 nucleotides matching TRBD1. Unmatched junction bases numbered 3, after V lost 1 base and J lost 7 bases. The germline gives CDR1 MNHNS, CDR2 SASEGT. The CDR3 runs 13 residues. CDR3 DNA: TGTGCCAGCAGTGAAGAGGGGGCGACTGGCTACACCTTC. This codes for CASSEEGATGYTF.

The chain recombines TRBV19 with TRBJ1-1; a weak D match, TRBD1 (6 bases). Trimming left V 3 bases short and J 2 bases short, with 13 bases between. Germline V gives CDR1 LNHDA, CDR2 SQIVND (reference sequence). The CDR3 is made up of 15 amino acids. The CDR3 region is CASSISGGINTEAFF. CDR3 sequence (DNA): TGTGCCAGTAGTATTTCTGGGGGCATCAACACTGAAGCTTTCTTT.

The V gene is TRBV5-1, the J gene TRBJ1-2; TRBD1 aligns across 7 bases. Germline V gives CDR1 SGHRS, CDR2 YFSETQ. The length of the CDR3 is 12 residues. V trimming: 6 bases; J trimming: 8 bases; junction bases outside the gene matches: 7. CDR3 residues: CASTSGGTGYTF. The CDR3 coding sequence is TGCGCCAGCACTTCAGGGGGAACCGGCTACACCTTC.

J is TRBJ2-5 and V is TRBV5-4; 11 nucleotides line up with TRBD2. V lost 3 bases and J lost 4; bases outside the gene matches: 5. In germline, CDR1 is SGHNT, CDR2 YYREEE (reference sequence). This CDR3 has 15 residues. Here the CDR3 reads CASSSVAGGRETQYF. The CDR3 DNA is TGTGCCAGCAGCTCTGTAGCGGGGGGGCGAGAGACCCAGTACTTC.

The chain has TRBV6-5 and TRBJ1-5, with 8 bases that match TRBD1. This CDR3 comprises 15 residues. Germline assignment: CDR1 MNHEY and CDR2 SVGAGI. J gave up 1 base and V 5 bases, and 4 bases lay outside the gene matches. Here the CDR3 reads CASSRQGLSNQPQHF. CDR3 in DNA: TGTGCCAGCAGTCGACAGGGGTTAAGCAATCAGCCCCAGCATTTT.

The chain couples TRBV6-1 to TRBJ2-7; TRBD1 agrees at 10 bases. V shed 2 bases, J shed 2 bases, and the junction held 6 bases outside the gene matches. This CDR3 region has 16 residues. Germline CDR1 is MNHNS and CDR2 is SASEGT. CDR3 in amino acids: CASSEQSGTGAYEQYF. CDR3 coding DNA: TGTGCCAGCAGTGAACAATCAGGGACAGGGGCCTACGAGCAGTACTTC.

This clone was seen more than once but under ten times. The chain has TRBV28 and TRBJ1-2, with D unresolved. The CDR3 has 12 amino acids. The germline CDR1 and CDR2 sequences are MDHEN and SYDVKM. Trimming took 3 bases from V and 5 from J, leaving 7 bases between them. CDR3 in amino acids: CASSLAEYGYTF. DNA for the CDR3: TGTGCCAGCAGTTTGGCAGAATATGGCTACACCTTC.

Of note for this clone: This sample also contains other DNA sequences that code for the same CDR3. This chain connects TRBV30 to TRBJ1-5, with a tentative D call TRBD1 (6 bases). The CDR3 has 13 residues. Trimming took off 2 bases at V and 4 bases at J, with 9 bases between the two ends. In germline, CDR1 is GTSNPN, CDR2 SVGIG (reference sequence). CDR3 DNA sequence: TGTGCCTGGAGTCCCCAGGGGAATCAGCCCCAGCATTTT. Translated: CAWSPQGNQPQHF. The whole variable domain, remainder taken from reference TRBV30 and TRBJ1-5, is SQTIHQWPATLVQPVGSPLSLECTVEGTSNPNLYWYRQAAGRGLQLLFYSVGIGQISSEVPQNLSASRPQDRQFILSSKKLLLSDSGFYLCAWSPQGNQPQHFGDGTRLSIL.

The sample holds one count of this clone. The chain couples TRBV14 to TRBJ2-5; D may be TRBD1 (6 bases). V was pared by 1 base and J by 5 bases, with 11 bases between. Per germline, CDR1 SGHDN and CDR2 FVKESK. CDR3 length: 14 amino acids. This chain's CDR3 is CASSQGGQRETQYF. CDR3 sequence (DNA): TGTGCCAGCAGCCAAGGCGGACAGCGGGAGACCCAGTACTTC.

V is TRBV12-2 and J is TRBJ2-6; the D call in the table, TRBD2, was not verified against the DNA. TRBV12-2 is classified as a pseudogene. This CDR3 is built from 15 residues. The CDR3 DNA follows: TGTGCAAGTCGCTTAGTTTTGGAGGTCCCCAACGTCCTGACTTTC. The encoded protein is CASRLVLEVPNVLTF.

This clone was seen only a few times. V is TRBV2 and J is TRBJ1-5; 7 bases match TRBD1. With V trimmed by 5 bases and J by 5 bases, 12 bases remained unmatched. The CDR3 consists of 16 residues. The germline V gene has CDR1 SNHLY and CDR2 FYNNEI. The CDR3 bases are TGTGCCAGCAGTAGGGGGGGAGGGGGCGCATATCAGCCCCAGCATTTT. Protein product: CASSRGGGGAYQPQHF.

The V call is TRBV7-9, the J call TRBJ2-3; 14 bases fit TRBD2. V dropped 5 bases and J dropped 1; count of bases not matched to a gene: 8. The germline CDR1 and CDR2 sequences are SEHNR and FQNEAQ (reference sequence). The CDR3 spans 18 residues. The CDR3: CASSTGTSGGHGTDTQYF. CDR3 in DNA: TGTGCCAGCAGCACGGGGACTAGCGGGGGTCACGGCACAGATACGCAGTATTTT.

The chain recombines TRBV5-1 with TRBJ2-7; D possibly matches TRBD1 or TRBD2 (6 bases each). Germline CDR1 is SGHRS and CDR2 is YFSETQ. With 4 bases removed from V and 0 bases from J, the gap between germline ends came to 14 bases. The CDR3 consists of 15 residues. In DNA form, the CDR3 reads TGCGCCAGCAGCGCCGGGGGCTCCCTCTCCTACGAGCAGTACTTC. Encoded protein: CASSAGGSLSYEQYF.